Listed below are T cell receptor beta chains from one sample, sequenced in a study of human T cells and chemical hapten exposure. MiXCR was run by TCRdb on the RACE reads, yielding one entry per CDR3 protein. The data show roughly 50,000 distinct CDR3 sequences, around 10% seen once. The sample was whole blood, taken in connection with sensitization to the hapten diphenylcyclopropenone (DPC). The receptors derive from a woman aged 40 to 50 with alopecia areata. Some clones in this sample may be carry-over from other donors' samples. Both conserved end residues are part of each CDR3. D genes are given only for firm matches. Only part of the rows carry a size: once, few, many, or a class if the clone is expanded.

j_gene,v_gene,d_gene,abundance,CDR3aa,CDR3nt
TRBJ2-2,TRBV3-1,.,few,CASSHPFLSGELFF,TGTGCCAGCAGCCATCCCTTCCTCTCTGGGGAGCTGTTTTTT
TRBJ2-2,TRBV10-1,.,few,CASSPSVGLTRTGELFF,TGCGCCAGCAGCCCCTCTGTCGGTTTAACGCGCACCGGGGAGCTGTTTTTT
TRBJ2-3,TRBV11-2,.,many,CASSSKGLSATDTQYF,TGTGCCAGCAGCTCCAAAGGCTTGTCAGCCACAGATACGCAGTATTTT
TRBJ1-5,TRBV5-1,TRBD1,many,CASSSTGGDQPQHF,TGCGCCAGCAGCTCCACAGGGGGGGATCAGCCCCAGCATTTT
TRBJ2-7,TRBV2,TRBD1,few,CASMGDRSYEQYF,TGTGCCAGCATGGGGGACAGGAGCTACGAGCAGTACTTC
TRBJ2-7,TRBV28,.,.,CASSLGGAAYEQYF,TGTGCCAGCAGTTTAGGGGGGGCGGCCTACGAGCAGTACTTC
TRBJ1-5,TRBV6-2/TRBV6-3,.,many,CASRGGRNQPQHF,TGTGCCAGCAGGGGAGGACGCAATCAGCCCCAGCATTTT
TRBJ1-2,TRBV18,.,many,CASSPEQNYGYTF,TGTGCCAGCTCACCGGAACAGAACTATGGCTACACCTTC
TRBJ1-2,TRBV28,TRBD1,few,CASKPLGQGGMNYGYTF,TGTGCCAGCAAACCCCTGGGACAGGGGGGTATGAACTATGGCTACACCTTC
TRBJ2-3,TRBV10-3,TRBD2,.,CAISELAGETDTQYF,TGTGCCATCAGTGAATTAGCGGGGGAAACAGATACGCAGTATTTT
TRBJ2-5,TRBV21-1,.,many,CASRRETQYF,TGTGCCAGCCGGCGAGAGACCCAGTACTTC
TRBJ1-5,TRBV20-1,.,many,CSATPREGDSNQPQHF,TGCAGTGCTACACCCAGGGAGGGAGATAGCAATCAGCCCCAGCATTTT
TRBJ2-5,TRBV6-2/TRBV6-3,.,few,CAVRGYQETQYF,TGTGCCGTGAGGGGTTACCAAGAGACCCAGTACTTC
TRBJ2-5,TRBV7-3,TRBD2,.,CASSLGGLVQETQYF,TGTGCCAGCAGCTTAGGGGGACTAGTCCAAGAGACCCAGTACTTC
TRBJ1-1,TRBV7-9,TRBD1,.,CASSRSGQAEAFF,TGTGCCAGCAGCCGATCAGGACAGGCTGAAGCTTTCTTT
TRBJ2-7,TRBV28,.,.,CASSPGRYEQYF,TGTGCCAGCAGCCCGGGACGCTACGAGCAGTACTTC
TRBJ2-5,TRBV24-1,TRBD2,many,CATGREGQETQYF,TGTGCCACCGGTCGGGAGGGCCAAGAGACCCAGTACTTC
TRBJ2-3,TRBV12-3/TRBV12-4,.,many,CASREVADTQYF,TGTGCCAGCAGGGAGGTAGCAGATACGCAGTATTTT
TRBJ2-7,TRBV9,.,few,CASSPSTTYEQYF,TGTGCCAGCAGCCCCTCCACCACCTACGAGCAGTACTTC
TRBJ2-3,TRBV7-2,.,.,CASSSGAVDTDTQYF,TGTGCCAGCAGCTCAGGGGCGGTCGACACAGATACGCAGTATTTT
TRBJ2-1,TRBV7-6,TRBD2,few,CASSHLADSYNEQFF,TGTGCCAGCAGCCATCTAGCGGACTCCTACAATGAGCAGTTCTTC
TRBJ1-6,TRBV30,TRBD1,.,CAWSLGGSSSYNSPLHF,TGTGCCTGGAGTCTAGGGGGCTCAAGCTCCTATAATTCACCCCTCCACTTT
TRBJ2-5,TRBV12-3/TRBV12-4,TRBD2,many,CASSTLAGETQYF,TGTGCCAGCAGCACCCTAGCGGGAGAGACCCAGTACTTC
TRBJ2-1,TRBV2,TRBD2,many,CASSEGTSHYNEQFF,TGTGCCAGCAGTGAAGGGACTAGTCACTACAATGAGCAGTTCTTC
TRBJ1-4,TRBV12-3/TRBV12-4,.,many,CASAKGVEKLFF,TGTGCCAGCGCTAAGGGGGTTGAAAAACTGTTTTTT
TRBJ1-5,TRBV3-1,.,.,CASSQGGPQHF,TGTGCCAGCAGCCAAGGAGGGCCCCAGCATTTT
TRBJ1-3,TRBV29-1,.,few,CSPEGGSGNTIYF,TGCAGCCCTGAGGGGGGCTCTGGAAACACCATATATTTT
TRBJ2-6,TRBV6-2/TRBV6-3,.,once,CTSMWGSGANVLTF,TGTACCAGCATGTGGGGATCTGGGGCCAACGTCCTGACTTTC
TRBJ2-2,TRBV7-8,.,many,CASSLGAPIGELFF,TGTGCCAGCAGCTTAGGGGCACCGATCGGGGAGCTGTTTTTT
TRBJ2-5,TRBV20-1,TRBD2,many,CSAPTSGGETQYF,TGCAGTGCTCCGACTAGCGGGGGTGAGACCCAGTACTTC
TRBJ2-1,TRBV12-3/TRBV12-4,TRBD1,many,CASSLRQGPYNEQFF,TGTGCCAGCAGTTTAAGACAGGGGCCCTACAATGAGCAGTTCTTC
TRBJ2-2,TRBV6-5,.,.,CASSYSHPGSSNTGELFF,TGTGCCAGCAGTTACTCCCACCCGGGCTCAAGCAATACCGGGGAGCTGTTTTTT
TRBJ1-5,TRBV28,.,many,CASSPTTGLGNQPQHF,TGTGCCAGCAGCCCTACGACAGGTTTGGGCAATCAGCCCCAGCATTTT
TRBJ2-7,TRBV19,.,few,CASSIRPHSYEQYF,TGTGCCAGTAGTATAAGGCCGCACTCCTACGAGCAGTACTTC
TRBJ1-4,TRBV7-9,.,.,CASSSRTATATNEKLFF,TGTGCCAGCAGCTCCCGGACAGCTACGGCAACTAATGAAAAACTGTTTTTT
TRBJ2-1,TRBV11-1,TRBD2,many,CASSLKSGGTYNEQFF,TGTGCCAGCAGCTTAAAATCCGGGGGGACCTACAATGAGCAGTTCTTC
TRBJ1-1,TRBV20-1,TRBD1,.,CSAWTGPTEAFF,TGCAGTGCTTGGACAGGGCCCACTGAAGCTTTCTTT
TRBJ1-4,TRBV2,TRBD1,.,CASSYQGAGTNEKLFF,TGTGCCAGCAGCTACCAGGGGGCAGGAACTAATGAAAAACTGTTTTTT
TRBJ2-7,TRBV6-5,TRBD1,many,CASSYTGTGAYEQYF,TGTGCCAGCAGTTATACGGGGACAGGGGCCTACGAGCAGTACTTC
TRBJ2-1,TRBV9,TRBD2,.,CASSASGSSYNEQFF,TGTGCCAGCAGTGCGAGCGGGAGCTCCTACAATGAGCAGTTCTTC
TRBJ1-3,TRBV5-1,.,many,CASSTDMTLGNTIYF,TGCGCCAGCAGCACGGACATGACGTTGGGAAACACCATATATTTT
TRBJ2-1,TRBV6-4,TRBD2,.,CASRSSGGSYNEQFF,TGTGCCAGCAGATCTAGCGGGGGGTCCTACAATGAGCAGTTCTTC
TRBJ1-5,TRBV10-3,.,few,CAISEGQISNQPQHF,TGTGCCATCAGTGAAGGACAGATTAGCAATCAGCCCCAGCATTTT
TRBJ2-7,TRBV25-1,TRBD2,.,CASSESGGITYEQYF,TGTGCCAGCAGTGAGAGCGGGGGGATTACCTACGAGCAGTACTTC
TRBJ2-7,TRBV11-2,.,.,CASSPGHSSLSSYEQYF,TGTGCCAGCAGCCCTGGACACAGTTCTTTAAGCTCCTACGAGCAGTACTTC
TRBJ2-7,TRBV30,.,many,CASGENSYEQYF,TGTGCCTCAGGGGAGAACTCCTACGAGCAGTACTTC
TRBJ2-7,TRBV28,.,.,CATQQLGDSSRDCRF,TGTGCCACCCAACAGCTCGGCGACTCGTCTCGGGACTGCCGCTTC
TRBJ2-1,TRBV18,TRBD2,.,CASSPGSGRPGNEQFF,TGTGCCAGCTCACCGGGAAGCGGGAGGCCGGGGAATGAGCAGTTCTTC